This TCR beta chain stems from a study of Ad26.COV2.S vaccination and SARS-CoV-2 variants. For the study at large: Ad26.COV2.S arm of COV1001 included the donor.

Germline V gene lookup returns CDR1 SQVTM and CDR2 ANQGSEA. The CDR3 is made up of 13 amino acids. J lost 7 bases, V lost 6 bases, and 11 bases had no gene match. TCRdb keeps only in-frame clones here, not all; method: immunoSEQ multiplex PCR. This table has about 350,000 clones, more than 75% appearing once. The treatment denotes: some 19 received Ad26.COV2.S at low or high dose, single or two shots; five or six received placebo; per-sample allocation not given. Sampling was done on day 63 after the first vaccine or placebo injection. The source material was peripheral blood, sampled in a trial of Ad26.COV2.S vaccine versus placebo. The rearrangement uses TRBV29-1 and TRBJ2-7; 8 bases align to TRBD2. This TCR came from a person between 18 and 65 years old who received the Ad26.COV2.S COVID-19 vaccine or a placebo. In DNA form, the CDR3 reads TGCAGCGTGACTGTGGGACTAGTGGGTGAGCAGTACTTC. Residues: CSVTVGLVGEQYF.